These 23 T cell receptor beta chains originate from one sample sequenced in a study of T cell responses to AZD1222 COVID-19 vaccine. Clones were read by immunoSEQ multiplex PCR, and TCRdb kept only the in-frame ones, dropping some. The table records about 130,000 clones, around 85% of them present only once. This specimen was peripheral blood, taken 28 days after the second dose of the MenACWY control vaccine. The origin of the receptors is an adult who received the MenACWY meningococcal vaccine as a control.

This clone was picked up one time. This rearrangement joins TRBV7-9 to TRBJ2-6, with no clear D. CDR1 and CDR2 from the germline V gene are SEHNR and FQNEAQ (reference sequence). Between the trimmed V and J ends, which lost 2 bases and 0 bases, there was a span of 5 bases. The CDR3 sequence is 15 residues long. The CDR3 region is CASSLTRSGANVLTF. The CDR3 DNA is TGTGCCAGCAGCTTAACTCGCTCTGGGGCCAACGTCCTGACTTTC.

The chain carries TRBV18 and TRBJ1-3; no clear D gene. This CDR3 region has 14 residues. With 3 bases removed from V and 8 bases from J, the gap between germline ends came to 14 bases. CDR1 is KGHSH and CDR2 is LQKENI in the germline V gene. For the CDR3, the DNA is TGTGCCAGCTCACCGGTGGGTCAAGCGGACACCATATATTTT. Protein product: CASSPVGQADTIYF.

V gene TRBV29-1 combines with J gene TRBJ2-2; D not certain. CDR1 and CDR2 (germline): SQVTM, ANQGSEA. The CDR3 has 12 amino acids. V dropped 5 bases and J dropped 0 bases, with 4 bases sitting between them. This CDR3 is CSVRTNTGELFF. As DNA, the CDR3 is TGCAGCGTTAGGACGAACACCGGGGAGCTGTTTTTT.

The J gene is TRBJ1-2, the V gene TRBV4-2; no firm D call. The CDR3 totals 16 residues. With 1 base removed from V and 8 bases from J, the gap between germline ends came to 20 bases. In germline, CDR1 is LGHNA, CDR2 YNFKEQ. The CDR3 DNA reads TGTGCCAGCAGCCAAGTTCCCGGGCCTCCTCGGGGAGGCTACACCTTC. Encoded protein: CASSQVPGPPRGGYTF.

The genes are TRBV6-1 and TRBJ2-7, with a tentative D call TRBD1 (6 bases). The germline V and J ends were trimmed by 3 bases and 7 bases, with 13 bases remaining between them. This CDR3 has 13 amino acids. The germline V gene has CDR1 MNHNS and CDR2 SASEGT. The CDR3 region is CASSEQGRGEQYV. As DNA, the CDR3 is TGTGCCAGCAGTGAGCAGGGTAGGGGGGAGCAGTACGTC.

Concerning this clone itself: The same CDR3 is also encoded by other DNA sequences in this sample. The rearrangement uses TRBV5-1 and TRBJ1-1, with D uncertain. The CDR3 is made up of 14 amino acids. V shed 0 bases and J shed 5 bases, with 11 bases lying between them. Germline lookup yields CDR1 SGHRS and CDR2 YFSETQ. The CDR3 is CASSLVLGNTEAFF. As DNA, the CDR3 is TGCGCCAGCAGCTTGGTTTTAGGCAATACTGAAGCTTTCTTT.

The V call is TRBV28, the J call TRBJ1-5; D might be TRBD1 (6 bases). Germline loops: CDR1 MDHEN, CDR2 SYDVKM. The CDR3 extends over 14 amino acids. Trimming took 6 bases from V and 6 from J, leaving 15 bases between them. The DNA for the CDR3 is TGTGCCAGCAGCCTCACAGGGTCGCGTCAGCCCCAGCATTTT. Protein sequence: CASSLTGSRQPQHF. The full variable domain, completed using reference TRBV28 and TRBJ1-5, is DVKVTQSSRYLVKRTGEKVFLECVQDMDHENMFWYRQDPGLGLRLIYFSYDVKMKEKGDIPEGYSVSREKKERFSLILESASTNQTSMYLCASSLTGSRQPQHFGDGTRLSIL.

The chain has TRBV3-1 (or the pseudogene TRBV3-2) and TRBJ2-5; maybe TRBD2 (6 bases). Germline V gene data show CDR1 as LGHDT and CDR2 as YNNKEL (reference sequence). Trimming stripped 4 bases from V and 4 bases from J, with 16 bases between. CDR3 length equals 15 residues. CDR3 loop: CASSPAPGRGETQYF. The CDR3 nucleotides are TGTGCCAGCAGCCCCGCCCCCGGGAGAGGAGAGACCCAGTACTTC.

This chain joins TRBV29-1 and TRBJ2-3; D not resolved. Germline V gene lookup returns CDR1 SQVTM and CDR2 ANQGSEA. Trimming removed 6 bases from V and 4 bases from J, with 17 bases in between. The CDR3 runs to 14 residues. The CDR3 loop reads CSVAHSVTADTQYF. The DNA of the CDR3 is TGCAGCGTCGCACACTCGGTTACGGCAGATACGCAGTATTTT.

This clone was seen only a few times. This chain joins TRBV2 and TRBJ1-2, with a possible D match to TRBD1 (5 bases). From germline, CDR1 is SNHLY and CDR2 FYNNEI. This CDR3 contains 14 residues. The V and J ends lost 8 bases and 3 bases respectively, with 16 bases between them. CDR3 amino acids: CASLRGRGDYGYTF. CDR3 in DNA: TGTGCCAGCCTCCGGGGCCGAGGGGACTATGGCTACACCTTC.

The rearrangement joins TRBV27 to TRBJ2-1; 11 bases line up with TRBD2. The CDR3 covers 15 residues. Germline-derived CDR1 and CDR2 are MNHEY and SMNVEV (reference sequence). Trimming at V came to 7 bases and at J to 5 bases, leaving 7 bases not matched to a gene. This chain's CDR3 is CASTLGTSGNNEQFF. For the CDR3, the DNA is TGTGCCAGCACTCTTGGGACTAGCGGCAACAATGAGCAGTTCTTC.

V gene TRBV21-1 combines with J gene TRBJ2-1; TRBD1 is the table's D call and was not checked against the DNA. TRBV21-1 is a recognized pseudogene. CDR3 length equals 20 residues. DNA for the CDR3: TGTGCCAGCAGCAAAGCCGTTGGGGACAGGGGGGAACGTCGGCACGATGAGCAGTTCTTC. Translated, it gives CASSKAVGDRGERRHDEQFF.

V and J are TRBV7-6 and TRBJ1-4; unclear D gene. Germline CDR1 SGHVS, CDR2 FNYEAQ. The length of the CDR3 is 15 residues. Trimming removed 5 bases at V and 0 bases at J, with 10 bases between. The CDR3, as DNA: TGTGCCAGCAGCGAGTATAAAACAACTAATGAAAAACTGTTTTTT. It is translated as CASSEYKTTNEKLFF.

V gene TRBV3-1 (or the pseudogene TRBV3-2) combines with J gene TRBJ2-2; D is undetermined. The germline V gene encodes CDR1 LGHDT and CDR2 YNNKEL (reference sequence). Trimming removed 5 bases at V and 6 bases at J, with 10 bases between. CDR3 size: 13 residues. The CDR3 sequence is CASSSYGPGELFF. DNA for the CDR3: TGTGCCAGCAGCTCCTACGGTCCCGGGGAGCTGTTTTTT.

V and J are TRBV5-6 and TRBJ2-3, with 8 bases identical to TRBD1. This CDR3 region has 16 residues. CDR1 is SGHDT and CDR2 is YYEEEE in the germline V gene. J lost 3 bases, V lost 2 bases, and 8 bases had no gene match. CDR3 in DNA: TGTGCCAGCAGCTTTGCGTGGACAGGGTCAACAGATACGCAGTATTTT. Its protein product is CASSFAWTGSTDTQYF.

The chain is built from TRBV5-4 and TRBJ2-5; D uncertain. In germline, CDR1 is SGHNT, CDR2 YYREEE (reference sequence). This CDR3 spans 13 amino acids. V was pared by 0 bases and J by 3 bases, with 6 bases between. CDR3 sequence: CASSLASEETQYF. The CDR3 DNA reads as TGTGCCAGCAGCTTGGCCAGCGAAGAGACCCAGTACTTC.

As to this clone: The sample holds other DNA sequences that translate to the same CDR3. The rearrangement joins TRBV28 to TRBJ2-1, with 7 bases matching TRBD1. Germline trimming cut 5 bases from V and 3 bases from J; bases unmatched to any gene: 7. The germline CDR1 and CDR2 sequences are MDHEN and SYDVKM. This CDR3 contains 15 residues. This CDR3 is CASSHRGEGYNEQFF. The CDR3 nucleotides read TGTGCCAGCAGTCACAGGGGAGAGGGCTACAATGAGCAGTTCTTC.

This chain uses TRBV5-1 with TRBJ2-1; no clear D gene. Germline lookup yields CDR1 SGHRS and CDR2 YFSETQ. The CDR3 loop spans 14 amino acids. V lost 4 bases and J lost 4, with 12 bases in between. CDR3 residues: CASSPSANYNEQFF. CDR3 in DNA: TGCGCCAGCAGCCCTTCGGCCAATTACAATGAGCAGTTCTTC.

CDR3 residues: CASSTGTGNSPLHF. The DNA of the CDR3 is TGTGCCAGCTCAACCGGGACAGGAAATTCACCCCTCCACTTT. The chain uses TRBV18 and TRBJ1-6; 8 nucleotides match TRBD1. CDR3 size: 14 residues. The J segment lost 7 bases and the V segment lost 5 bases, leaving 4 bases of the junction unmatched. CDR1 and CDR2 from the germline V gene are KGHSH and LQKENI.

V gene TRBV7-2 combines with J gene TRBJ1-4; D call uncertain. Germline CDR1 SGHTA, CDR2 FQGNSA. The CDR3 has 14 residues. Trimming shortened V by 8 bases and J by 7 bases, and 17 bases separated the two germline ends. The CDR3 reads CASRPGRDPEKLFF. CDR3 nucleotide sequence: TGTGCCAGCCGCCCGGGCAGAGATCCTGAAAAACTGTTTTTT.

The J gene is TRBJ1-5, the V gene TRBV27, with D hard to call. The V and J ends lost 6 bases and 2 bases respectively, with 5 bases between them. There are 12 residues in the CDR3. CDR1 is MNHEY and CDR2 is SMNVEV in the germline V gene (reference sequence). The CDR3 spells CASRLGNQPQHF. Here the CDR3 DNA reads TGTGCCAGCAGATTGGGCAATCAGCCCCAGCATTTT.

CDR3 DNA: TGTGCCGCAGGGGGGTGGAACACTGAAGCTTTCTTT. Translated, it gives CAAGGWNTEAFF. This sequence joins TRBV11-3 and TRBJ1-1; 7 bases align to TRBD1. This CDR3 comprises 12 residues. The J segment lost 1 base and the V segment lost 11 bases, leaving 4 bases of the junction unmatched. Germline CDR1 SGHNT, CDR2 YENEEA.

A remark on this clone: Other nucleotide sequences in the sample specify the same CDR3. This chain uses TRBV5-1 with TRBJ2-2; 9 positions agree with TRBD1. Germline V gene data show CDR1 as SGHRS and CDR2 as YFSETQ. Losses at the gene ends were 1 base for V and 2 bases for J; bases not matched to a gene: 0. The CDR3 has 15 amino acids. The CDR3 sequence is CASSLTGGNTGELFF. The CDR3, as DNA: TGCGCCAGCAGCTTGACAGGGGGCAACACCGGGGAGCTGTTTTTT.